The 21 T cell receptor beta chains given below trace back to one sample, sequenced in a study of blood T cell repertoires in COVID-19. Clones were read by immunoSEQ multiplex PCR, and TCRdb kept only the in-frame ones, dropping some. This sample has 200,000 to 250,000 clones, with around 82% found just once. The source material was peripheral blood. The receptors stem from a man aged 50-60 years with active or convalescent COVID-19.

This clone was seen only once. The CDR3, as DNA: TGCGCCAGCAGCTTCCAGGGACATGGCACAGATACGCAGTATTTT. Translating it yields CASSFQGHGTDTQYF. The V and J genes are TRBV5-1 and TRBJ2-3, with D maybe TRBD1 (6 bases). The CDR3 sequence is 15 residues long. Trimming removed 2 bases at V and 1 base at J, with 11 bases between. CDR1 is SGHRS, CDR2 YFSETQ, per germline.

This chain uses TRBV7-9 with TRBJ2-7, with TRBD2 identical over 8 bases. CDR3 length: 14 residues. The germline CDR1 and CDR2 sequences are SEHNR and FQNEAQ (reference sequence). Trimming removed 3 bases from V and 11 bases from J; junction bases left unmatched: 12. The DNA of the CDR3 is TGTGCCAGCAGCTTTTTCGAGGCGGGGGGCGCGAAGTACTTC. Protein sequence: CASSFFEAGGAKYF.

V gene TRBV18 combines with J gene TRBJ1-1; 7 bases fit TRBD1. CDR3 length: 16 residues. Germline CDR1 is KGHSH and CDR2 is LQKENI. The trim removed 5 bases at V and 2 bases at J, leaving 11 bases unmatched. CDR3: CASSELETGLNTEAFF. The CDR3 nucleotides read TGTGCCAGCTCAGAGCTCGAGACAGGGCTTAACACTGAAGCTTTCTTT. Full variable domain (missing parts from reference TRBV18 and TRBJ1-1): NAGVMQNPRHLVRRRGQEARLRCSPMKGHSHVYWYRQLPEEGLKFMVYLQKENIIDESGMPKERFSAEFPKEGPSILRIQQVVRGDSAAYFCASSELETGLNTEAFFGQGTRLTVV.

This clone was seen only a few times. The chain combines TRBV6-1 with TRBJ2-2, with 9 bases lining up with TRBD1. CDR3 length equals 16 residues. J lost 5 bases, V lost 4 bases, and 8 bases had no gene match. CDR1 and CDR2 (germline): MNHNS, SASEGT. The CDR3 bases are TGTGCCAGCAGTGGGAAGGGGACAGGGATGACCGGGGAGCTGTTTTTT. Amino acid sequence: CASSGKGTGMTGELFF.

V usage is TRBV7-9 and J usage is TRBJ1-1; D is ambiguous. This CDR3 spans 12 amino acids. CDR1 is SEHNR, CDR2 FQNEAQ, per germline (reference sequence). Trimming pared 1 base from V and 8 bases from J, leaving 8 bases between. CDR3 nucleotide sequence: TGTGCCAGCAGCTTAGTCAGTAAGGAAGCTTTCTTT. The encoded protein is CASSLVSKEAFF. The variable domain in full, completed from reference TRBV7-9 and TRBJ1-1, reads DTGVSQNPRHKITKRGQNVTFRCDPISEHNRLYWYRQTLGQGPEFLTYFQNEAQLEKSRLLSDRFSAERPKGSFSTLEIQRTEQGDSAMYLCASSLVSKEAFFGQGTRLTVV.

The chain recombines TRBV28 with TRBJ1-6; 9 bases are a match to TRBD1. Germline V gene data show CDR1 as MDHEN and CDR2 as SYDVKM. CDR3 length equals 15 residues. J lost 9 bases, V lost 6 bases, and 9 bases had no gene match. CDR3 in amino acids: CASSVVRTGVSPLHF. The CDR3 DNA reads TGTGCCAGCAGCGTCGTGCGGACAGGGGTTTCACCCCTCCACTTT.

CDR3 sequence (DNA): TGTGCCAGCAGTGAAGAGTACAGGGCGAACACCGGGGAGCTGTTTTTT. It codes for CASSEEYRANTGELFF. The chain has TRBV6-1 and TRBJ2-2; D might be TRBD1 (6 bases). This CDR3 spans 16 amino acids. Germline V gene data show CDR1 as MNHNS and CDR2 as SASEGT. Trimming left V 1 base short and J 0 bases short, with 9 bases between.

The chain carries TRBV29-1 and TRBJ2-7; D unresolved. V was cut by 6 bases and J by 3 bases, with 9 bases left in between. This CDR3 spans 11 amino acids. Germline V lookup: CDR1 SQVTM, CDR2 ANQGSEA. The CDR3 DNA reads TGCAGCGTCGGTGAGGACTACGAGCAGTACTTC. The encoded protein is CSVGEDYEQYF.

V gene TRBV6-5 combines with J gene TRBJ1-3, with D uncertain. Germline V gene sequence: CDR1 MNHEY, CDR2 SVGAGI. V gave up 6 bases and J gave up 0 bases, with 12 bases separating them. The CDR3 consists of 15 residues. CDR3 in amino acids: CASRGDIISGNTIYF. CDR3 nucleotide sequence: TGTGCCAGCAGGGGAGATATCATCTCTGGAAACACCATATATTTT.

The rearrangement uses TRBV28 and TRBJ2-1; D might be TRBD1 (6 bases). The CDR3 has 19 residues. The germline V and J ends were trimmed by 3 bases and 4 bases, with 25 bases remaining between them. Looked up from germline, CDR1 is MDHEN and CDR2 is SYDVKM. This chain's CDR3 is CASSFPPHRTDLSYNEQFF. The CDR3 nucleotides are TGTGCCAGCAGTTTCCCTCCCCATAGGACAGATTTATCTTACAATGAGCAGTTCTTC.

V gene TRBV18 combines with J gene TRBJ1-6; 7 bases line up with TRBD1. This CDR3 contains 14 residues. Germline lookup yields CDR1 KGHSH and CDR2 LQKENI. The V and J ends lost 3 bases and 9 bases, in that order; junction bases with no gene match: 5. The CDR3 is CASSPFDRVSPLHF. CDR3 DNA sequence: TGTGCCAGCTCACCCTTCGACAGGGTTTCACCCCTCCACTTT.

The J gene is TRBJ1-5, the V gene TRBV9, with D possibly matching TRBD1 (5 bases). The CDR3 loop spans 15 amino acids. CDR1 is SGDLS and CDR2 is YYNGEE in the germline V gene. V was clipped by 3 bases and J by 4 bases, with 14 bases between them. The CDR3 coding sequence is TGTGCCAGCAGCGCCCAAGGGGCGGTTAATCAGCCCCAGCATTTT. Translation gives CASSAQGAVNQPQHF.

The CDR3, as DNA: TGTGCCAGCAGCGCCCGGACAGGGGGAGAGACCCAGTACTTC. Translated, it gives CASSARTGGETQYF. The chain links TRBV13 to TRBJ2-5; 10 nucleotides line up with TRBD1. Germline V CDR1 and CDR2: PRHDT, FYEKMQ (reference sequence). V was clipped by 5 bases and J by 4 bases; unmatched bases: 4. The CDR3 totals 14 residues.

The rearrangement links TRBV6-6 to TRBJ2-7, with D possibly matching TRBD2 (5 bases). Germline V lookup: CDR1 MNHNY, CDR2 SVGAGI (reference sequence). This CDR3 region has 13 residues. V was trimmed by 0 bases and J by 7 bases, leaving 10 bases between them. The CDR3 DNA is TGTGCCAGCAGTTACTCCGGATCGGGGGAGCAGTACTTC. Protein sequence: CASSYSGSGEQYF.

The chain recombines TRBV28 with TRBJ1-1; D not resolved. Germline CDR1 is MDHEN and CDR2 is SYDVKM. Trimming pared 2 bases from V and 6 bases from J, leaving 10 bases between. The CDR3 is 13 residues long. The DNA of the CDR3 is TGTGCCAGCAGTTTACAGAGCGTGCCTGAAGCTTTCTTT. The encoded protein is CASSLQSVPEAFF.

The chain carries TRBV9 and TRBJ2-2; 7 bases map to TRBD2. The CDR3 covers 13 residues. Trimming at V came to 7 bases and at J to 3 bases, leaving 3 bases not matched to a gene. Germline values: CDR1 SGDLS, CDR2 YYNGEE. The CDR3 is CASGTIHTGELFF. DNA for the CDR3: TGTGCCAGCGGGACTATTCACACCGGGGAGCTGTTTTTT.

This clone was found a few times. The V and J genes are TRBV19 and TRBJ1-2; D might be TRBD1 (6 bases). V shed 6 bases and J shed 8 bases, with 16 bases lying between them. This CDR3 comprises 13 residues. Germline-derived CDR1 and CDR2 are LNHDA and SQIVND (reference sequence). CDR3 protein: CASRENRDYGYTF. CDR3 nucleotides: TGTGCCAGTAGAGAAAACAGGGATTACGGCTACACCTTC.

The chain couples TRBV11-3 to TRBJ2-2; weak D call: TRBD2 (6 bases). The CDR3 totals 14 residues. Trimming took off 4 bases at V and 9 bases at J, with 15 bases between the two ends. Per the germline V gene, CDR1 is SGHNT and CDR2 is YENEEA. The CDR3, as DNA: TGTGCCAGCAGCTCCCGGGGGATACGGAGGGAGCTGTTTTTT. It encodes CASSSRGIRRELFF.

This clone was picked up a small number of times. A read error may produce the germline difference seen at one junction end. This chain links TRBV25-1 with TRBJ1-2; unclear D gene. This CDR3 spans 11 amino acids. CDR1 and CDR2 from the germline V gene are MGHDK and SYGVNS. For the CDR3, the DNA is TGTGCCAGCAGTGAAAACTTTGGCTACACCTTC. As protein: CASSENFGYTF.

The rearrangement joins TRBV21-1 to TRBJ2-4; the DNA was not used to check the table's D call, TRBD1. TRBV21-1 corresponds to a pseudogene. The CDR3 runs to 18 residues. The CDR3 is CASLSHLQGFLAKNIQYF. In DNA, the CDR3 is TGTGCCAGCCTCTCTCACTTACAGGGCTTTCTAGCCAAAAACATTCAGTACTTC.

This chain joins TRBV30 and TRBJ2-7; 8 bases line up with TRBD1. From germline, CDR1 is GTSNPN and CDR2 SVGIG (reference sequence). V shed 3 bases and J 7 bases; nucleotides not matched to a gene: 8. The CDR3 runs 13 residues. The CDR3 bases are TGTGCCTGGAGCCGGGACAGGTCCCGAGAGCAGTACTTC. Translating it yields CAWSRDRSREQYF.